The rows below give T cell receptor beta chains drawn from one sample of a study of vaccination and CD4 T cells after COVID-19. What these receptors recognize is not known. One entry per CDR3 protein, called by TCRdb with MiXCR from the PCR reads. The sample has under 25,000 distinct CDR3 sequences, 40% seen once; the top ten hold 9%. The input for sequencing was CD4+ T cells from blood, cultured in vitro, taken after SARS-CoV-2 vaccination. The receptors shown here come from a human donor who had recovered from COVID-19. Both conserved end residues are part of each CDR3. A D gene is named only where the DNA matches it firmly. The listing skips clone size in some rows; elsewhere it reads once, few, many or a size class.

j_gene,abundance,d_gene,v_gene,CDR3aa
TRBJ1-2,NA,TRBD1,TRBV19,CASRRRGQGSYGYTF
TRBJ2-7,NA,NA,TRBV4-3,CASSQEAVPYLYEQYF
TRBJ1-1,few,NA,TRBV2,CASSGQEYTEAFF
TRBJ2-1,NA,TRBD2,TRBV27,CASSRLKRGSSYNEQFF
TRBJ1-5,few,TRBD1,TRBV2,CASSGQGGQPQHF
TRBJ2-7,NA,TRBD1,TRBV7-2,CASSLEAGGVYEQYF
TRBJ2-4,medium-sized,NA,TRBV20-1,CSANSQQAKNIQYF
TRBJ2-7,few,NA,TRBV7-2,CASSVSGEEQYF
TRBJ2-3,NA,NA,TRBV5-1,CASSPSGGTFIDTQYF
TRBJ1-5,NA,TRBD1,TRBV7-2,CASSLAPRGTGGLAQPQHF
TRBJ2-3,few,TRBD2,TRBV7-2,CASSFSGSGTDTQYF
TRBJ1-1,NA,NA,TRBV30,CAWSGNGQGSGGTEAFF
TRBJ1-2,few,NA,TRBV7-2,CASSLRQVGYGYTF
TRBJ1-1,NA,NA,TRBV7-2,CASSSQVRTEAFF
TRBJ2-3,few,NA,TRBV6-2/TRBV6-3,CASSWPPFTDTQYF
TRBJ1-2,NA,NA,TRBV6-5,CASSYRTDANYGYTF
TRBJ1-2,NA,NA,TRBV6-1,CASSQGNYGYTF
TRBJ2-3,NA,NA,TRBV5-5,CASSRPQRDTQYF
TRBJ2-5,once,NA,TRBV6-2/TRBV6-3,CASSPGVLAGETQYF
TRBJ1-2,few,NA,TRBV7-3,CASSLGINYGYTF
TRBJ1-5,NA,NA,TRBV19,CASSMGGNQPQHF
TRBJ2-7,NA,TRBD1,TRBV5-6,CASSWTGRDEQYF
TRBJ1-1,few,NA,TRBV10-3,CAISGGQNTEAFF
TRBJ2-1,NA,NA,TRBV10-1,CASSGVGTRSNEQFF
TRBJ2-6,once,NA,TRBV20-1,CSARLRATDSGANVLTF
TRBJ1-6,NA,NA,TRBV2,CASSSQGLESPLHF
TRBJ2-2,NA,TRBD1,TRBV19,CASSNRGPDTGELFF
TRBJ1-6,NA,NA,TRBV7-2,CASSLHEGVPLHF
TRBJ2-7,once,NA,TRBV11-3,CASRNDELGSGQSYEQYF
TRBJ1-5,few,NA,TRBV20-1,CSARPTQGPQHF
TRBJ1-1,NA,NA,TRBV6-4,CASSQDQFTEAFF
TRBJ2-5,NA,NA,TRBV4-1,CASSQRAGLETQYF
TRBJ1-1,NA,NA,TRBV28,CASSTQGRAFF
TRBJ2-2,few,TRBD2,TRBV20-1,CSASEGGFNTGELFF
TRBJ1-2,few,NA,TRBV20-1,CSAGGSYGYTF
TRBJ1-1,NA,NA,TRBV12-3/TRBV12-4,CASSLGQPNTEAFF
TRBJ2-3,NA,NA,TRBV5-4,CASSFQGDTQYF
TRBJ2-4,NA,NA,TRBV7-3,CASSPSGAENIQYF
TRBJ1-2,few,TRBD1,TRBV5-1,CASSPTGANYGYTF
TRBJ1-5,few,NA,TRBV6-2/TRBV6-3,CASSYLEVGQPQHF
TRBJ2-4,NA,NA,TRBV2,CAGNRAAGKNIQYF
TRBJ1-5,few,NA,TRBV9,CASSNSGQGDQPQHF
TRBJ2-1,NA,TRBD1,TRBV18,CASSAYGTGGYNEQFF
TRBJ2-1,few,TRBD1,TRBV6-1,CASTGDRANEQFF
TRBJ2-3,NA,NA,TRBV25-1,CASSQTSVYFCATRDPGTDTQYF
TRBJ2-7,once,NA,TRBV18,CASSPQGSGSYEQYF
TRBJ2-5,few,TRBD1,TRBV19,CASSVNRGQETQYF
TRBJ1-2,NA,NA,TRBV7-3,CASSSSATEVHTF